This paragraph reports one TCR beta chain. TCRdb reprocessed the 5' RACE reads and reports one entry per CDR3 protein, with no DNA. The ten most abundant clones cover 1.5% to 2% of a sample with around 200,000 distinct CDR3 sequences. The data stem from a study of monozygotic twins with inflammatory bowel disease. The clonotype originates from a human donor with ulcerative colitis or Crohn's disease, or a healthy co-twin of an affected twin (not recorded which). Sequencing used blood.

The CDR3 reads CASSSLGSGGLSYNEQFF. J is TRBJ2-1 and V is TRBV12-3 or TRBV12-4; without DNA, the TCRdb call of TRBD2 cannot be checked. The length of the CDR3 is 18 residues.